Below, one T cell receptor (beta chain) is given with its context. Its target is unknown. The same CDR3 can be traced to other DNA sequences in this sample. This entry belongs to a study of shared clonotypes between healthy human individuals. Study-wide findings and caveats: Naive subsets generally exceeded memory subsets in estimated richness.

The germline V gene has CDR1 DFQATT and CDR2 SNEGSKA (reference sequence). CDR3 size: 10 residues. Trimming shortened V by 5 bases and J by 4 bases, and 3 bases separated the two germline ends. Donors, without exception, were Caucasian adults residing in Nashville, Tennessee. The input for sorted-subset replicate PCRs was around 0.2 ug DNA, approximately 30,000 T cell genomes. The assay was immunoSEQ multiplex PCR, and TCRdb's table has in-frame clones only and misses some. This repertoire shows over 1.4 million clones, more than 95% found once; its top ten account for about 1%. The chain carries TRBV20-1 and TRBJ2-1; no clear D. Source material: naive CD4+ T cells sorted from blood. Stated subset: CD45RA+ positively selected. The receptor comes from a man under 40 in good health. The CDR3 region is CSAVYNEQFF. Here the CDR3 DNA reads TGCAGTGCTGTTTACAATGAGCAGTTCTTC.